This T cell receptor beta chain is drawn from a study of long-term antiretroviral therapy in people with HIV. The assay used was immunoSEQ (version v3.0), run at survey level. The table came from immunoSEQ multiplex PCR; TCRdb's copy has only in-frame clones and leaves some out. This table holds over 30,000 clones, around 79% found once. This TCR was sampled from a young man with HIV. The source material was unsorted PBMCs, sampled 1.9 years after starting antiretroviral therapy.

The CDR3 region has the DNA TGTGCCAGCAGAGACAGGGGGTTGGACACCTTC. It yields the protein CASRDRGLDTF. The chain joins TRBV6-1 to TRBJ1-2, with TRBD1 identical over 9 bases. V was clipped by 6 bases and J by 12 bases; unmatched bases: 5. This CDR3 region has 11 residues. Germline V gene data show CDR1 as MNHNS and CDR2 as SASEGT.